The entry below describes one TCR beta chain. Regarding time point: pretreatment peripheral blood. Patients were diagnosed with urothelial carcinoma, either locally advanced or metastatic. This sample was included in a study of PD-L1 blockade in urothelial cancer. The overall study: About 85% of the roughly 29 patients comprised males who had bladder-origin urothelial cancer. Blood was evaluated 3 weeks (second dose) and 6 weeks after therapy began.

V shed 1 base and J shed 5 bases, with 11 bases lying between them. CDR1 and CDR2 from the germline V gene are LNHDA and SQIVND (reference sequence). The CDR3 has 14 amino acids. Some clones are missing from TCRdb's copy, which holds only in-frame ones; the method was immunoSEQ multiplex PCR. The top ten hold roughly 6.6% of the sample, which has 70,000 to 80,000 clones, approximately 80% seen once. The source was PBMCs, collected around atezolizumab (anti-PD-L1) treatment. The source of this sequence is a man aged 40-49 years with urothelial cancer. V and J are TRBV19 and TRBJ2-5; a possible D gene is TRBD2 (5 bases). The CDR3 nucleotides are TGTGCCAGTAGTATAGTCGGGGATATGGAGACCCAGTACTTC. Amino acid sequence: CASSIVGDMETQYF.